This T cell receptor beta chain emerged from a study of blood T cell repertoires in COVID-19. Donors in Cohort 3 counted as recovered after two negative PCRs, clearance, or symptom resolution. This clone was counted only a few times. The assay was immunoSEQ multiplex PCR, and TCRdb's table has in-frame clones only and misses some. Among 450,000 to 500,000 clones listed, about 90% were seen once. The sequenced sample was PBMCs or T cells enriched from blood (not recorded which). This TCR derives from a young woman who had recovered from COVID-19.

CDR3 coding DNA: TGTGCCAGTAGTATTGGCTGGGCGGGGGAGGCGTCTGGCTACACCTTC. Encoded protein: CASSIGWAGEASGYTF. V is TRBV19 and J is TRBJ1-2, with TRBD1 as a possible D gene (5 bases). Germline V gene data show CDR1 as LNHDA and CDR2 as SQIVND (reference sequence). The V end lost 3 bases, the J end lost 7 bases, and 21 bases lay between the germline ends. The CDR3 is 16 residues long.